Shown below are 9 T cell receptor beta chains from a single sample sequenced in a study of regulatory T cells in long-lasting Graves disease. Time point given: newly diagnosed GD, antithyroid drugs for less than 3 months. There was RNA extracted from PBMCs, and the TCR library was made from it. The TCR beta library used iRepertoire HTBI primers with Arm-PCR amplification of CDR3. TCRdb passed the multiplex PCR reads through MiXCR, listing each CDR3 protein once. The sample contains 550,000 or so distinct CDR3 sequences, around 13% of which appear only once. The same specimen was also included in a second study, on T cells in Graves' hyperthyroidism and ophthalmopathy.

The source was peripheral blood mononuclear cells (PBMCs), collected at new diagnosis, from a patient treated with antithyroid drugs. The receptors derive from a woman in her 30s with Graves disease.

This clonotype was seen many times. The rearrangement links TRBV10-2 to TRBJ2-2; TRBD2 aligns across 15 bases. V trimming: 6 bases; J trimming: 4 bases; junction bases outside the gene matches: 9. This CDR3 spans 18 amino acids. Germline CDR1 WSHSY, CDR2 SAAADI. The CDR3 coding sequence is TGCGCCAGCAGGACCACCGGGACTAGCGGGAGGTTCACCGGGGAGCTGTTTTTT. It specifies CASRTTGTSGRFTGELFF.

There are many counts of this clonotype. The chain has TRBV3-1 and TRBJ1-4; D ambiguous. The CDR3 has 12 residues. Germline assignment: CDR1 LGHDT and CDR2 YNNKEL (reference sequence). V lost 6 bases and J lost 2, with 4 bases in between. CDR3 sequence reads: CASSYTNEKLFF. The CDR3 nucleotides read TGTGCCAGCAGTTATACTAATGAAAAACTGTTTTTT.

Comment on this clonotype: A much bigger clone sits one base away, suggesting this may be a read error. V is TRBV28 and J is TRBJ1-2; D remains unclear. The CDR3 sequence is 12 residues long. CDR1 and CDR2 (germline): MDHEN, SYDVKM. V lost 6 bases and J 5 bases, leaving 10 bases between the germline ends. The CDR3 DNA reads as TGTGCCAGCAGGCCCGGGGAATATGGCTACACCTTC. Translation: CASRPGEYGYTF.

The table lists this clonotype with many counts. The gene calls are TRBV28 and TRBJ2-5, with 14 bases that match TRBD2. Trimming took 3 bases from V and 4 from J; bases not matched to a gene: 4. The CDR3 is 16 residues long. Germline V gene data show CDR1 as MDHEN and CDR2 as SYDVKM. CDR3 residues: CASSLPGLAGGETQYF. Here the CDR3 DNA reads TGTGCCAGCAGTTTGCCAGGACTAGCGGGAGGAGAGACCCAGTACTTC.

This chain links TRBV28 with TRBJ1-2; D ambiguous. The CDR3 loop spans 14 amino acids. Trimming cost V 6 bases and J 8 bases, with 19 bases left between them. Germline assignment: CDR1 MDHEN and CDR2 SYDVKM. The CDR3 DNA reads TGTGCCAGCAGCCCCCCCGGGGATCGCGGAGGCTACACCTTC. Its protein is CASSPPGDRGGYTF.

The rearrangement joins TRBV2 to TRBJ2-1, with D perhaps TRBD2 (5 bases). Germline CDR1 and CDR2: SNHLY and FYNNEI. The CDR3 length is 13 residues. Trimming left V 7 bases short and J 5 bases short, with 12 bases between. CDR3: CASTAEAHNEQFF. The CDR3 DNA reads as TGTGCCAGCACAGCGGAGGCTCACAATGAGCAGTTCTTC.

The table lists this clonotype with many counts. The rearrangement links TRBV28 to TRBJ1-2; 10 bases line up with TRBD1. The CDR3 runs to 15 residues. CDR1 and CDR2 from the germline V gene are MDHEN and SYDVKM. The V segment lost 3 bases and the J segment 4 bases; nucleotides outside the gene matches: 5. This chain's CDR3 is CASSFTGQGTYGYTF. CDR3 in DNA: TGTGCCAGCAGTTTCACGGGACAGGGGACCTATGGCTACACCTTC.

This clonotype was seen more than once but under ten times. The genes are TRBV20-1 and TRBJ2-4; the match to TRBD2 covers 7 bases. V was pared by 6 bases and J by 7 bases, with 9 bases of the junction left unmatched. Germline V lookup: CDR1 DFQATT, CDR2 SNEGSKA (reference sequence). The CDR3 contains 13 residues. CDR3 sequence: CSAIPGGRNIQYF. The CDR3 coding sequence is TGCAGTGCAATCCCCGGGGGGAGGAACATTCAGTACTTC.

The chain couples TRBV24-1 to TRBJ2-2; D may correspond to TRBD1 or TRBD2 (5 bases each). Germline V gene data show CDR1 as KGHDR and CDR2 as SFDVKD. V dropped 10 bases and J dropped 6 bases, with 17 bases sitting between them. The CDR3 is made up of 14 amino acids. CDR3 residues: CATGRGDIAGELFF. In DNA, the CDR3 is TGTGCCACGGGAAGAGGGGATATCGCCGGGGAGCTGTTTTTT.